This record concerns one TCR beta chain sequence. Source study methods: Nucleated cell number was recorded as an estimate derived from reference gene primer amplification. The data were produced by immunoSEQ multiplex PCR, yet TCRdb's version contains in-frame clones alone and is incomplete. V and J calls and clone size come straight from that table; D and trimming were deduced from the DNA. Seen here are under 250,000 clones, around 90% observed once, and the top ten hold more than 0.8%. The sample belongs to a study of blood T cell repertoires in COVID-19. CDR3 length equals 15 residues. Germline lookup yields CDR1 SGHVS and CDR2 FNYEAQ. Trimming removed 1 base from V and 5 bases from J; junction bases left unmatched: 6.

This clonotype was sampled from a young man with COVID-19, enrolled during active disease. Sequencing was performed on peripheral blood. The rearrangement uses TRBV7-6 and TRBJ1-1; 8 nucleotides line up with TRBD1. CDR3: CASSLVQGEETEAFF. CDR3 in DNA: TGTGCCAGCAGCTTAGTACAGGGGGAGGAAACTGAAGCTTTCTTT.